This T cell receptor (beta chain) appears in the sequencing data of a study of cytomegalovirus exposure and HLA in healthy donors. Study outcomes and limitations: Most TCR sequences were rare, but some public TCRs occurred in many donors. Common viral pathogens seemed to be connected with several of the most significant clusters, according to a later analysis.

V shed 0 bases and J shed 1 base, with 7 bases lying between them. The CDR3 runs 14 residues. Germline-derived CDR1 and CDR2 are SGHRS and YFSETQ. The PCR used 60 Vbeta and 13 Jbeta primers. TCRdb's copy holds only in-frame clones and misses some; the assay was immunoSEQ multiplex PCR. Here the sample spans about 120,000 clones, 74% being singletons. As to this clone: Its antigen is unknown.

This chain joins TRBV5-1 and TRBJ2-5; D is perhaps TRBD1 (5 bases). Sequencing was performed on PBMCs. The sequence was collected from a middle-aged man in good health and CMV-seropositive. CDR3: CASSLAGSQETQYF. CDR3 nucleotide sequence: TGCGCCAGCAGCTTGGCAGGGTCCCAAGAGACCCAGTACTTC.